Below, 27 T cell receptor beta chains from the same sample are listed, as sequenced in a study of T cell repertoires in cytomegalovirus infection. Antigen specificity for these receptors is unknown. TCRdb used MiXCR to reprocess the reads, holding one entry per CDR3 protein. The table shows 680,000 or so distinct CDR3 sequences, with 30% to 35% occurring only once. Sequenced material: cultured PBMCs, taken from culture after CMV antigen stimulation. The receptors derive from a human donor in good health (CMV status not recorded). Some clones in this sample may be carry-over from other donors' samples.

The rearrangement links TRBV6-1 to TRBJ2-7, with D perhaps TRBD1 (6 bases). V was cut by 1 base and J by 3 bases, with 10 bases left in between. Germline CDR1 and CDR2: MNHNS and SASEGT. The CDR3 has 14 residues. CDR3 nucleotides: TGTGCCAGCAGTGAAGGCTTCAGGGGCTACGAGCAGTACTTC. This sequence encodes CASSEGFRGYEQYF.

This clonotype has only a few counts. This rearrangement joins TRBV7-2 to TRBJ1-2, with D possibly TRBD1 on 6 matching bases. Per germline, CDR1 SGHTA and CDR2 FQGNSA. The CDR3 has 13 amino acids. Deletions cut 5 bases from V and 7 bases from J, with 14 bases between. CDR3 region: CASSPGQLGGYTF. The CDR3, as DNA: TGTGCCAGCAGCCCCGGACAGCTCGGTGGCTACACCTTC. Full variable domain (rest looked up from reference TRBV7-2 and TRBJ1-2): GAGVSQSPSNKVTEKGKDVELRCDPISGHTALYWYRQSLGQGLEFLIYFQGNSAPDKSGLPSDRFSAERTGGSVSTLTIQRTQQEDSAVYLCASSPGQLGGYTFGSGTRLTVV.

This clonotype was counted ten times or more. The V gene is TRBV7-2, the J gene TRBJ2-3; D ambiguous. Trimming pared 2 bases from V and 6 bases from J, leaving 12 bases between. The V gene's germline CDR1 is SGHTA and CDR2 FQGNSA. The CDR3 runs 14 residues. In nucleotides, the CDR3 is TGTGCCAGCAGCTTAAGTCCGGTGGGCGATACGCAGTATTTT. This encodes CASSLSPVGDTQYF.

This clonotype was counted between two and nine times. The V call is TRBV6-1, the J call TRBJ2-5, with TRBD1 matching 7 bases. This CDR3 spans 12 amino acids. Germline V lookup: CDR1 MNHNS, CDR2 SASEGT. J lost 7 bases, V lost 6 bases, and 5 bases had no gene match. The CDR3 protein is CASRRQGGTQYF. The DNA for the CDR3 is TGTGCCAGCAGACGACAGGGTGGGACCCAGTACTTC.

Only a few counts were recorded for this clonotype. The CDR3 DNA reads as TGTGCCAGCAGCCCTCCGACAGGAGGGGCCTATGGCTACACCTTC. Translating it yields CASSPPTGGAYGYTF. The rearrangement uses TRBV5-4 and TRBJ1-2; maybe TRBD1 (6 bases). From germline, CDR1 is SGHNT and CDR2 YYREEE (reference sequence). Trimming took off 4 bases at V and 4 bases at J, with 17 bases between the two ends. The CDR3 runs 15 residues.

This rearrangement joins TRBV2 to TRBJ2-7; D possibly corresponds to TRBD2 (5 bases). Trimming pared 8 bases from V and 3 bases from J, leaving 8 bases between. Germline CDR1 and CDR2: SNHLY and FYNNEI. The CDR3 is 11 residues long. This CDR3 reads CASGSHYEQYF. In nucleotides, the CDR3 is TGTGCCAGCGGGAGCCACTACGAGCAGTACTTC.

This clonotype was counted only a few times. The chain combines TRBV7-2 with TRBJ2-7; D remains unclear. The CDR3 sequence is 15 residues long. Trimming took 1 base from V and 4 from J, leaving 14 bases between them. Germline V CDR1 and CDR2: SGHTA, FQGNSA. The CDR3 sequence is CASSLGATSRYEQYF. CDR3 in DNA: TGTGCCAGCAGCTTAGGGGCTACTTCGAGGTACGAGCAGTACTTC. The whole variable domain, remainder taken from reference TRBV7-2 and TRBJ2-7, is GAGVSQSPSNKVTEKGKDVELRCDPISGHTALYWYRQSLGQGLEFLIYFQGNSAPDKSGLPSDRFSAERTGGSVSTLTIQRTQQEDSAVYLCASSLGATSRYEQYFGPGTRLTVT.

The chain couples TRBV7-9 to TRBJ2-6; D is undetermined. In germline, CDR1 is SEHNR, CDR2 FQNEAQ (reference sequence). Trimming cost V 4 bases and J 0 bases, with 10 bases left between them. The CDR3 runs 16 residues. CDR3: CASSSYHSSGANVLTF. CDR3 DNA: TGTGCCAGCAGCTCTTATCACAGCTCTGGGGCCAACGTCCTGACTTTC.

The V call is TRBV19, the J call TRBJ1-4, with TRBD1 identical over 7 bases. V lost 8 bases to trimming and J lost 5 bases; unmatched junction nucleotides: 8. CDR3 length equals 14 residues. Looked up from germline, CDR1 is LNHDA and CDR2 is SQIVND (reference sequence). The CDR3 nucleotides are TGTGCCAGTGATGGAGGGGGCCCCAATGAAAAACTGTTTTTT. This gives the protein CASDGGGPNEKLFF.

The V and J genes are TRBV4-1 and TRBJ2-1; D possibly corresponds to TRBD2 (6 bases). The CDR3 has 15 residues. Trimming stripped 4 bases from V and 2 bases from J, with 12 bases between. Germline CDR1 reads MGHRA; CDR2 reads YSYEKL. DNA for the CDR3: TGCGCCAGCAGCCGCCTCGGGACTCCCTACAATGAGCAGTTCTTC. As protein: CASSRLGTPYNEQFF.

This clonotype was seen more than once but under ten times. The rearrangement links TRBV7-2 to TRBJ2-7; the match to TRBD2 covers 7 bases. The germline V gene encodes CDR1 SGHTA and CDR2 FQGNSA. The V gene end was trimmed by 5 bases and the J gene end by 2 bases; junction bases not matched to a gene: 12. The CDR3 loop spans 16 amino acids. The CDR3 region is CASSLKVASGTYEQYF. In DNA, the CDR3 is TGTGCCAGCAGCCTAAAGGTGGCTAGCGGTACCTACGAGCAGTACTTC.

V and J are TRBV12-3 or TRBV12-4 and TRBJ2-7, with 8 bases lining up with TRBD2. CDR3 length: 14 amino acids. Trimming took 6 bases from V and 4 from J; bases not matched to a gene: 8. The CDR3 DNA reads as TGTGCCAGCAGATCGGGTAGCGGGGCGTACGAGCAGTACTTC. The encoded protein is CASRSGSGAYEQYF.

This clonotype was counted only a few times. The chain is built from TRBV6-2 or TRBV6-3 and TRBJ2-7, with D perhaps matching TRBD1 or TRBD2 (6 bases each). V was shortened by 5 bases and J by 3 bases, with 26 bases between the two germline ends. The CDR3 has 18 residues. Per germline, CDR1 MNHEY and CDR2 SVGEGT. CDR3 sequence: CASSPIPWGAAEFYEQYF. The DNA of the CDR3 is TGTGCCAGCAGTCCTATCCCCTGGGGGGCTGCGGAATTCTACGAGCAGTACTTC.

The J gene is TRBJ2-5, the V gene TRBV20-1; D uncertain. CDR3 length: 12 amino acids. Germline V gene sequence: CDR1 DFQATT, CDR2 SNEGSKA (reference sequence). V lost 2 bases and J 9 bases, leaving 13 bases between the germline ends. The CDR3 reads CSARSRQMAQYF. In DNA form, the CDR3 reads TGCAGTGCTAGATCCCGACAAATGGCCCAGTACTTC.

This rearrangement joins TRBV19 to TRBJ1-1; possible D gene TRBD1, 6 bases. Germline CDR1 reads LNHDA; CDR2 reads SQIVND (reference sequence). Trimming took off 6 bases at V and 1 base at J, with 21 bases between the two ends. CDR3 length: 17 amino acids. CDR3 bases: TGTGCCAGTAGCTACAGGACCGGGGGCAGGACGAACACTGAAGCTTTCTTT. Amino acids: CASSYRTGGRTNTEAFF. The full variable domain, completed using reference TRBV19 and TRBJ1-1, is DGGITQSPKYLFRKEGQNVTLSCEQNLNHDAMYWYRQDPGQGLRLIYYSQIVNDFQKGDIAEGYSVSREKKESFPLTVTSAQKNPTAFYLCASSYRTGGRTNTEAFFGQGTRLTVV.

This chain links TRBV18 with TRBJ2-1; TRBD1 matches at 7 bases. The CDR3 is 14 residues long. V was clipped by 2 bases and J by 5 bases; unmatched bases: 3. Germline loops: CDR1 KGHSH, CDR2 LQKENI. CDR3 coding DNA: TGTGCCAGCTCACCAGGGACAGAGAACAATGAGCAGTTCTTC. Translation: CASSPGTENNEQFF.

This clonotype was seen more than once but under ten times. This rearrangement joins TRBV7-9 to TRBJ2-1, with 9 bases fitting TRBD2. CDR1 and CDR2 (germline): SEHNR, FQNEAQ (reference sequence). The junction had 6 bases not matched to a gene; V was cut back by 2 bases and J by 4 bases. The CDR3 is made up of 16 amino acids. In DNA form, the CDR3 reads TGTGCCAGCAGCTTACTAGCGGGGAGGGCTTACAATGAGCAGTTCTTC. Its protein product is CASSLLAGRAYNEQFF.

This chain uses TRBV11-2 with TRBJ2-1; D possibly corresponds to TRBD2 (6 bases). Germline values: CDR1 SGHAT, CDR2 FQNNGV. This CDR3 comprises 15 residues. The V gene lost 4 bases and the J gene lost 0 bases, with 10 bases spanning the gap. CDR3 nucleotide sequence: TGTGCCAGCAGCTCCCGACTAGTCTCCTACAATGAGCAGTTCTTC. This gives the protein CASSSRLVSYNEQFF.

There are a few counts of this clonotype. The J gene is TRBJ1-1, the V gene TRBV20-1; D possibly corresponds to TRBD1 (6 bases). V lost 3 bases to trimming and J lost 3 bases, with 11 bases between them. There are 13 residues in the CDR3. Germline assignment: CDR1 DFQATT and CDR2 SNEGSKA (reference sequence). DNA for the CDR3: TGCAGTGCTAGGAGGGGACAATACACTGAAGCTTTCTTT. Translation: CSARRGQYTEAFF.

V is TRBV29-1 and J is TRBJ2-3, with D possibly being TRBD2 (5 bases). The V end lost 7 bases, the J end lost 7 bases, and 15 bases lay between the germline ends. Per the germline V gene, CDR1 is SQVTM and CDR2 is ANQGSEA. The CDR3 contains 12 residues. The CDR3 nucleotides read TGCAGCGATACCAGCAGCGGCTATACGCAGTATTTT. This codes for CSDTSSGYTQYF.

This sequence joins TRBV7-8 and TRBJ1-2; no reliable D call. CDR3 size: 12 residues. V lost 3 bases and J 3 bases, leaving 5 bases between the germline ends. In germline, CDR1 is SGHVS, CDR2 FQNEAQ. For the CDR3, the DNA is TGTGCCAGCAGCTTCGGATACTATGGCTACACCTTC. Its translation: CASSFGYYGYTF.

The V and J genes are TRBV20-1 and TRBJ2-5; a possible D gene is TRBD2 (6 bases). The CDR3 is 11 amino acids. The ends were cut back, 8 bases at V and 1 base at J, with 8 bases in the middle. CDR1 is DFQATT, CDR2 SNEGSKA, per germline (reference sequence). CDR3: CSPGLQETQYF. The CDR3 region has the DNA TGCAGTCCGGGACTCCAAGAGACCCAGTACTTC.

Of note for this clonotype: At one boundary the junction diverges from the germline segment, which might be a read error. This chain joins TRBV7-2 and TRBJ2-2; no definite D call. Germline V gene lookup returns CDR1 SGHTA and CDR2 FQGNSA. The CDR3 totals 13 residues. The CDR3 loop reads CASTLGRAGELFF. The CDR3 DNA sequence: TGTGCCAGCACCTTAGGTCGTGCCGGGGAGCTGTTTTTT.

This rearrangement joins TRBV12-3 or TRBV12-4 to TRBJ1-1; D perhaps matches TRBD1 (5 bases). The CDR3 is 15 residues long. Trimming removed 7 bases at V and 5 bases at J, with 20 bases between. CDR3 residues: CASTPGGGLGTEAFF. In DNA, the CDR3 is TGTGCCAGCACGCCTGGGGGAGGGCTCGGGACTGAAGCTTTCTTT.

This clonotype was picked up many times. The chain recombines TRBV7-9 with TRBJ2-3; 8 bases align to TRBD1. The CDR3 has 12 amino acids. With 5 bases clipped from V and 8 bases from J, the junction kept 3 bases outside the gene matches. Germline lookup yields CDR1 SEHNR and CDR2 FQNEAQ (reference sequence). CDR3 DNA sequence: TGTGCCAGCAGCACACAGGGGGGTACGCAGTATTTT. Protein product: CASSTQGGTQYF.

This chain joins TRBV23-1 and TRBJ2-2; D assignment may be TRBD1 or TRBD2 (5 bases each). TRBV23-1 is an ORF; its function is uncertain. Trimming took 11 bases from V and 1 from J, leaving 11 bases between them. This CDR3 is built from 13 residues. This chain's CDR3 is CARGPRNTGELFF. CDR3 nucleotides: TGCGCCCGGGGCCCACGGAACACCGGGGAGCTGTTTTTT.

As to this clonotype: This may stem from a read error, because a much larger clone lies one nucleotide away. The chain is built from TRBV6-2 or TRBV6-3 and TRBJ2-5; perhaps TRBD2 as D (5 bases). Trimming took off 5 bases at V and 2 bases at J, with 12 bases between the two ends. The CDR3 has 14 amino acids. Looked up from germline, CDR1 is MNHEY and CDR2 is SVGEGT. The CDR3 bases are TGTGCCAGCAGTACCGGACTGATACAAGAGACCCAGTACTTC. It specifies CASSTGLIQETQYF.